This T cell receptor beta chain was sequenced during a study of CD8+CD57+ T cells in acquired aplastic anemia. Study observations and caveats: Patients had approximately 30 CD8+ CDR3 sequences in common with controls (the shared set).

The use of genomic DNA as template underpinned the TCR beta VDJ and CDR3 profiling. Each CDR3 protein gets one entry after TCRdb re-called the reads with MiXCR. This table holds 190,000 or so distinct CDR3 sequences, roughly 50% found once. Germline loops: CDR1 MGHRA, CDR2 YSYEKL. V was trimmed by 1 base and J by 3 bases, leaving 16 bases between them. This CDR3 comprises 16 residues. This clonotype was counted ten times or more. Antigen specificity is unknown. Patients included in sequencing had previously demonstrated CD8+CD57+ cell expansion by flow cytometry. No patient had been given any therapy when blood was sampled.

The V call is TRBV4-1, the J call TRBJ2-7; perhaps TRBD1 as D (6 bases). This TCR was sampled from a human donor with aplastic anemia. The sequenced material came from sorted CD4+, CD8+, or CD8+CD57+ T cells (not recorded which) from PBMCs. The DNA of the CDR3 is TGCGCCAGCAGCCAAGGTGCGACAGGTAGTGTCTACGAGCAGTACTTC. This encodes CASSQGATGSVYEQYF.